This T cell receptor beta chain was observed in a study of T cells in Graves' hyperthyroidism and ophthalmopathy. The PBMCs had their origin in 7.5 to 10 ml of fresh peripheral blood. Regions amplified from RNA transcripts were the TCR beta CDR3 regions. An initial round of RT-PCR targeting the TCR CDR3 relied on the HTBI primer set. TCRdb reprocessed the multiplex PCR reads with MiXCR, giving one entry per CDR3 protein. The table includes around 390,000 distinct CDR3 sequences, approximately 15% detected once. This TCR came from a woman aged 25 to 45 with Graves' ophthalmopathy. Material: blood.

The CDR3: CASSPPGVGNQPQHF. CDR3 DNA: TGCGCCAGCAGCCCCCCCGGGGTGGGGAATCAGCCCCAGCATTTT. The genes are TRBV4-1 and TRBJ1-5; D unresolved. The germline CDR1 and CDR2 sequences are MGHRA and YSYEKL. The CDR3 is 15 residues long. Trimming removed 4 bases at V and 4 bases at J, with 14 bases between.